Sequencing of this T cell receptor beta chain was carried out in a study of cytotoxic CD8 clonotypes in ibrutinib-treated CLL. Study summary: Researchers reported about 10 relapsed/refractory and some 14 treatment-naive patients, 17 to 18 of them IGHV unmutated. Response samples were taken after a median about eleven months of treatment, range 6 to 36.

Profiled with immunoSEQ multiplex PCR; TCRdb holds only in-frame clones, not every one. The table records around 250,000 clones, around three quarters of them present only once. The CDR3 consists of 16 residues. V was cut by 4 bases and J by 0 bases, with 13 bases left in between. The germline V gene encodes CDR1 MGHDK and CDR2 SYGVNS. The sequencing used PBMCs, collected after 24 months of ibrutinib treatment. The receptor's source is a human donor with chronic lymphocytic leukemia. The V call is TRBV25-1, the J call TRBJ1-5, with unresolved D. The CDR3 DNA reads as TGTGCCAGCAGTGCAAAGGACTGGTATAGCAATCAGCCCCAGCATTTT. It encodes CASSAKDWYSNQPQHF.